The 4 T cell receptor beta chains below were found in one sample sequenced in a study of CD8+ T cells in alopecia areata (dated by TCRdb to the late 2010s). The intended sense of this specimen's treatment or condition label: oral pan-JAK inhibitor, 5-10 mg twice daily. The library was obtained by the immunoSEQ multiplex PCR assay. To provide template for TCR sequencing, every sample had RNA extracted and reverse transcribed into cDNA. TCRdb obtained this table from immuneACCESS and retained in-frame rearrangements with V and J assigned. These tables miss some clones; where compared with another copy, unresolved V genes account for less than half of the shortfall, and the remainder is unexplained. The sample includes 87,000 or so clones, with around 71% observed a single time. Around a sixth of the sample is in the top ten clones. The sequencing used CD8+ T cells sorted from blood, collected at approximately week 42, from a patient treated with tofacitinib. These receptors came from a human donor with alopecia areata.

The chain is built from TRBV5-1 and TRBJ2-1; 7 bases fit TRBD1. Germline V gene lookup returns CDR1 SGHRS and CDR2 YFSETQ. CDR3 length: 13 residues. V dropped 3 bases and J dropped 4; count of bases not matched to a gene: 1. DNA for the CDR3: TGCGCCAGCAGCTCGACAGGGTACAATGAGCAGTTCTTC. It is translated as CASSSTGYNEQFF.

The chain recombines TRBV19 with TRBJ1-2; unclear D gene. Trimming pared 3 bases from V and 3 bases from J, leaving 14 bases between. CDR3 size: 15 residues. In germline, CDR1 is LNHDA, CDR2 SQIVND (reference sequence). The CDR3 loop reads CASSISQNGDYGYTF. The DNA of the CDR3 is TGTGCCAGTAGTATCTCCCAAAACGGGGACTATGGCTACACCTTC.

There are a few counts of this clone. The chain carries TRBV2 and TRBJ2-7; 8 bases are shared with TRBD1. Germline values: CDR1 SNHLY, CDR2 FYNNEI. After removal of 4 bases from V and 4 bases from J, the junction contained 9 bases not matched to a gene. The CDR3 is 15 residues long. The CDR3 nucleotides are TGTGCCAGCAGTGTCGTGACAGGGGAAGGGTACGAGCAGTACTTC. This encodes CASSVVTGEGYEQYF. The whole variable domain, filled in from reference TRBV2 and TRBJ2-7, reads EPEVTQTPSHQVTQMGQEVILRCVPISNHLYFYWYRQILGQKVEFLVSFYNNEISEKSEIFDDQFSVERPDGSNFTLKIRSTKLEDSAMYFCASSVVTGEGYEQYFGPGTRLTVT.

The rearrangement links TRBV14 to TRBJ2-1; 10 positions match TRBD2. This CDR3 is 19 amino acids long. CDR1 SGHDN and CDR2 FVKESK come from the germline V gene. V lost 1 base and J lost 3; bases outside the gene matches: 12. In DNA form, the CDR3 reads TGTGCCAGCAGCCAAGTGGGTAGCGGGGGGCCATCACGCTACAATGAGCAGTTCTTC. Protein: CASSQVGSGGPSRYNEQFF.